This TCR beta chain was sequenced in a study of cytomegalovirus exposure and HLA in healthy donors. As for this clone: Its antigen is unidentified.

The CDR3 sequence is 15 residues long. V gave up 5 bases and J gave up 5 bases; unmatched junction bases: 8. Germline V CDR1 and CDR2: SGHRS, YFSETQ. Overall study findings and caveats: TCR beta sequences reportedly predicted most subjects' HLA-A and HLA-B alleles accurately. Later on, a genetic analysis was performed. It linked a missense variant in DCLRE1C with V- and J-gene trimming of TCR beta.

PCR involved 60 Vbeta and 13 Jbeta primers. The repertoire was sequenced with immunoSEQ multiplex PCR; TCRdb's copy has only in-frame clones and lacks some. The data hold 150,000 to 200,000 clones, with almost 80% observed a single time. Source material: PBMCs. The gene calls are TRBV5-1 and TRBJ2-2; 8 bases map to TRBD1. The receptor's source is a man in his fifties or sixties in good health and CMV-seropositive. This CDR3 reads CASRSGQGRTGELFF. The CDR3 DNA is TGCGCCAGCAGGTCCGGACAGGGCCGAACCGGGGAGCTGTTTTTT.